Presented here are 4 T cell receptor beta chains from one specimen sequenced in a study of PD-L1 blockade in urothelial cancer. Time point denoted: peripheral blood 6 weeks after treatment start. Profiled with immunoSEQ multiplex PCR; TCRdb holds only in-frame clones, not every one. The sample lists 100,000 to 150,000 clones; roughly 86% were seen once. The sample in question was PBMCs, obtained around atezolizumab (anti-PD-L1) treatment. The source of these receptors is a man over 45 with urothelial cancer.

CDR3 region: CASSRRLAGVGEQFF. The CDR3 DNA follows: TGTGCCAGCAGCCGAAGACTAGCGGGAGTCGGTGAGCAGTTCTTC. The chain employs TRBV5-6 and TRBJ2-1, with 12 bases lining up with TRBD2. The CDR3 has 15 residues. The junction had 8 bases not matched to a gene; V was cut back by 4 bases and J by 9 bases. CDR1 and CDR2 (germline): SGHDT, YYEEEE.

The genes are TRBV4-1 and TRBJ2-1; a possible D gene is TRBD2 (5 bases). Trimming shortened V by 1 base and J by 7 bases, and 17 bases separated the two germline ends. The CDR3 loop spans 16 amino acids. Germline CDR1 MGHRA, CDR2 YSYEKL. In nucleotides, the CDR3 is TGCGCCAGCAGCCAAGGCTTTCGCTCCCCGGGGAATGAGCAGTTCTTC. Translating it yields CASSQGFRSPGNEQFF.

The rearrangement joins TRBV10-1 to TRBJ2-1; 10 bases match TRBD2. With V trimmed by 6 bases and J by 7 bases, 9 bases remained unmatched. The germline gives CDR1 WNHNN, CDR2 SYGVQD (reference sequence). This CDR3 comprises 15 residues. CDR3 region: CASSSSGRAWNEQFF. CDR3 bases: TGCGCCAGCAGCTCGAGCGGGAGGGCCTGGAATGAGCAGTTCTTC.

This rearrangement joins TRBV10-3 to TRBJ1-2, with 8 bases aligning to TRBD1. CDR3 length equals 14 residues. Trimming removed 7 bases from V and 1 base from J; junction bases left unmatched: 5. CDR1 and CDR2 (germline): ENHRY, SYGVKD. DNA for the CDR3: TGTGCCATCAAGACAGGGGCCGGTAACTATGGCTACACCTTC. Its translation is CAIKTGAGNYGYTF.